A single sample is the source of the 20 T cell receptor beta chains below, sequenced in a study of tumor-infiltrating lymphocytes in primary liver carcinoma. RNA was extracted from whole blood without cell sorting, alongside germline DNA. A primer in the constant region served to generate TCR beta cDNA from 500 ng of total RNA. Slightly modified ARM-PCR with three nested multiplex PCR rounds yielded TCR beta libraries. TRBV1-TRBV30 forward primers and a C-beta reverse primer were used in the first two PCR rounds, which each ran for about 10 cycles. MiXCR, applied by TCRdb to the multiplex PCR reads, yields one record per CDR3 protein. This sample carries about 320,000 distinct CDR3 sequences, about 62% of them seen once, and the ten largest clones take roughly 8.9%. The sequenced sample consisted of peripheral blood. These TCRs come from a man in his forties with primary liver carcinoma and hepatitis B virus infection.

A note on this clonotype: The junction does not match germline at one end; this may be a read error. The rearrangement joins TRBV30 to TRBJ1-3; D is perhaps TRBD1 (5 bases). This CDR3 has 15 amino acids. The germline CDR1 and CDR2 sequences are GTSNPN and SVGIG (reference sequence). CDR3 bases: TGTGCCTGGAGCCGGGACTCTGGCTCTGGAGACACCATATATTTT. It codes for CAWSRDSGSGDTIYF.

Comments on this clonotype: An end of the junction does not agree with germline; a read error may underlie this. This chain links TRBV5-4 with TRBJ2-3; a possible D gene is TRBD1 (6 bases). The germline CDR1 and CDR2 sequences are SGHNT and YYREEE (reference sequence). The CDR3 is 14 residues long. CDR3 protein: CASSSQGFISAQYF. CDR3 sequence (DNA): TGCGCCAGCAGCTCCCAGGGGTTTATTAGTGCGCAATATTTT.

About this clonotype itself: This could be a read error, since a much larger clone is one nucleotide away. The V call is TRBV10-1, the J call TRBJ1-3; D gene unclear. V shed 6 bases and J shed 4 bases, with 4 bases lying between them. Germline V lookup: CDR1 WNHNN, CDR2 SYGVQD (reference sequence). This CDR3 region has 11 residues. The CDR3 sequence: CASRQGNTIYF. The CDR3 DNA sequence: TGCGCCAGCAGACAGGGAAACACCATATATTTT.

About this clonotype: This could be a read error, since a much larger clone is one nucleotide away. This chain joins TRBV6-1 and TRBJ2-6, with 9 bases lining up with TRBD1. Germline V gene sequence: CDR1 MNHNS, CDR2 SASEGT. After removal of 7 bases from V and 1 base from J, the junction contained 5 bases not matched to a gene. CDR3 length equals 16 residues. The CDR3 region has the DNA TGTGCCAGCACCTGGGACAGGGCTTCTGGGGCCAACGTCCTGACTTTC. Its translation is CASTWDRASGANVLTF.

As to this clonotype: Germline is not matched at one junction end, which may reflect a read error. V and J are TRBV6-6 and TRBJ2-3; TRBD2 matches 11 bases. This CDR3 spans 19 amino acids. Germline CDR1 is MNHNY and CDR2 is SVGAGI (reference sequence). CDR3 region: CASSYLDIVSGRATDTQCF. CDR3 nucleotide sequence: TGTGCCAGCAGTTACTTGGACATTGTTAGCGGGAGGGCGACAGATACGCAGTGTTTT.

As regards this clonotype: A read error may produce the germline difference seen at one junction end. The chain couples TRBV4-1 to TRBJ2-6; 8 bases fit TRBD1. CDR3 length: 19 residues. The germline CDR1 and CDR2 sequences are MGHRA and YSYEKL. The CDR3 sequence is CASSHGGWGQDPGANALTF. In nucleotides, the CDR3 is TGCGCCAGCAGCCATGGCGGTTGGGGACAGGATCCTGGGGCCAACGCCCTGACTTTC.

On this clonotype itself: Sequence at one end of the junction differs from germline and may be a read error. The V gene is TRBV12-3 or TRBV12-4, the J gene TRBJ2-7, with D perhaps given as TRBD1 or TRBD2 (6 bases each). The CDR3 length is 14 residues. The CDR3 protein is CGSSRGAGDYEQYF. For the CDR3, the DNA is TGTGGCAGCAGTCGCGGGGCAGGGGACTACGAGCAGTACTTC.

In DNA, the CDR3 is TGCGCCAGCAGCTTGGATCTAGCGCCCACCGGGGAGCTGTTTTTT. The encoded protein is CASSLDLAPTGELFF. V gene TRBV5-1 combines with J gene TRBJ2-2, with a possible D match to TRBD2 (6 bases). V was trimmed by 0 bases and J by 4 bases, leaving 10 bases between them. The length of the CDR3 is 15 residues. CDR1 and CDR2 from the germline V gene are SGHRS and YFSETQ.

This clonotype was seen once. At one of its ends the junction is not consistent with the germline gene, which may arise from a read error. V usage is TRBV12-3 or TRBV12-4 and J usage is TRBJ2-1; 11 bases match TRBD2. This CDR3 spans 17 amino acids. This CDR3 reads CVSTPTGTSGSYNEQFF. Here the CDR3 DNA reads TGTGTCAGCACCCCTACCGGGACTAGCGGTTCCTACAATGAGCAGTTCTTC.

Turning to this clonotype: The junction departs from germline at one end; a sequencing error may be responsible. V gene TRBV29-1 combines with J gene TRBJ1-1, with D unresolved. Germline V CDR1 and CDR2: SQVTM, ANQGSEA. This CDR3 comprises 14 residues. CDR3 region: CCVLRAESNTEAFF. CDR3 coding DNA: TGCTGCGTTCTTCGGGCAGAAAGCAACACTGAAGCTTTCTTT.

In DNA, the CDR3 is TGTGCCAGCAGTGGGGGAGAAGGCGAAAAACTGTTTTTT. Protein product: CASSGGEGEKLFF. The chain couples TRBV2 to TRBJ1-4; D gene unclear. Trimming took off 4 bases at V and 8 bases at J, with 11 bases between the two ends. The CDR3 consists of 13 residues. Germline V CDR1 and CDR2: SNHLY, FYNNEI.

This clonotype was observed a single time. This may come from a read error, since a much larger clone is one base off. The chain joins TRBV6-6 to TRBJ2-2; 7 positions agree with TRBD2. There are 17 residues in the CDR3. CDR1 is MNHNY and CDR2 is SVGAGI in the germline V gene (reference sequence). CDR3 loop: CDSSYSGGRANTGELFF. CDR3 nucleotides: TGTGACAGCAGTTACTCGGGAGGACGCGCGAACACCGGGGAGCTGTTTTTT.

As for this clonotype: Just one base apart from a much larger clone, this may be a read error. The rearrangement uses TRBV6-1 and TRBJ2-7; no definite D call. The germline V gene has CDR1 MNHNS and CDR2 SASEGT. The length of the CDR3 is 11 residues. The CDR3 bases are TGTGCCGGCAGTGCACAGTTCGAGCAGTACTTC. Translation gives CAGSAQFEQYF.

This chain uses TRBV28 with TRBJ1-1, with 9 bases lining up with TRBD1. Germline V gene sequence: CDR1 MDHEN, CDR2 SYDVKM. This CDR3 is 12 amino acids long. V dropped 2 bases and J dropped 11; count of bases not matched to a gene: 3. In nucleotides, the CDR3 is TGTGCCAGCAGTTTAGGGGACAGGGAGGCTTTCTTT. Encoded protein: CASSLGDREAFF.

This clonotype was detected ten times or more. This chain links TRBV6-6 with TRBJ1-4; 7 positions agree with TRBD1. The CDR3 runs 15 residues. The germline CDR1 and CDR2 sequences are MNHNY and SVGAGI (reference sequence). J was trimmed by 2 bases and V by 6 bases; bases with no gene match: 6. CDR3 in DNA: TGTGCCAGCAGGAAACCGGGACAGACTAATGAAAAACTGTTTTTT. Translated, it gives CASRKPGQTNEKLFF.

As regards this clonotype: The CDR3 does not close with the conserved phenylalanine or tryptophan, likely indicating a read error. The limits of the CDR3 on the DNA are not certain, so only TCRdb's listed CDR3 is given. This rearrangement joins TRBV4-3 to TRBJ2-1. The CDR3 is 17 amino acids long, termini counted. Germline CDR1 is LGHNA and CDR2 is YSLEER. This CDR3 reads CASSHARAGGSYNEQLL.

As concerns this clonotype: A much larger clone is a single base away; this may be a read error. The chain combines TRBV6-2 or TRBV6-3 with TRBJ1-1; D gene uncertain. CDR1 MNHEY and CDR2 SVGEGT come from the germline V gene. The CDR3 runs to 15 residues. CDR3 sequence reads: CAGSQTRKRLAEAFF. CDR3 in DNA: TGTGCCGGCAGCCAAACGAGGAAAAGACTTGCTGAAGCTTTCTTT.

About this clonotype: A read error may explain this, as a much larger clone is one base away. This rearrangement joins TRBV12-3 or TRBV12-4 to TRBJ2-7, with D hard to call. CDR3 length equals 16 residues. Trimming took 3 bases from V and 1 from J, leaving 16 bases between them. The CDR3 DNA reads TGTGCCAGCAGTTTTGGCCCGGACGGAGCTTCCTACGAGCAGTACTTC. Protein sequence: CASSFGPDGASYEQYF.

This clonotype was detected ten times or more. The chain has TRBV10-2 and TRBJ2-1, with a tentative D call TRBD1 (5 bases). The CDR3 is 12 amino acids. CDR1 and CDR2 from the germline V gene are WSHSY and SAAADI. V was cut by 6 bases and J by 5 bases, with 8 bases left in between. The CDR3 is CASSRANNEQFF. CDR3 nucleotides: TGCGCCAGCAGCAGGGCAAACAATGAGCAGTTCTTC.

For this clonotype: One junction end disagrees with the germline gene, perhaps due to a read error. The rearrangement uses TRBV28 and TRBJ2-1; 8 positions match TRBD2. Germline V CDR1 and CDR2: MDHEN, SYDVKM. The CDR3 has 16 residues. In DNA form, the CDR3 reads TGTGCCAGCAGTTTATCATCGGGGGGGCGGTACAATGGGCAGTTCTTC. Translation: CASSLSSGGRYNGQFF. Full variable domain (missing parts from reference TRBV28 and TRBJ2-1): DVKVTQSSRYLVKRTGEKVFLECVQDMDHENMFWYRQDPGLGLRLIYFSYDVKMKEKGDIPEGYSVSREKKERFSLILESASTNQTSMYLCASSLSSGGRYNGQFFGPGTRLTVL.